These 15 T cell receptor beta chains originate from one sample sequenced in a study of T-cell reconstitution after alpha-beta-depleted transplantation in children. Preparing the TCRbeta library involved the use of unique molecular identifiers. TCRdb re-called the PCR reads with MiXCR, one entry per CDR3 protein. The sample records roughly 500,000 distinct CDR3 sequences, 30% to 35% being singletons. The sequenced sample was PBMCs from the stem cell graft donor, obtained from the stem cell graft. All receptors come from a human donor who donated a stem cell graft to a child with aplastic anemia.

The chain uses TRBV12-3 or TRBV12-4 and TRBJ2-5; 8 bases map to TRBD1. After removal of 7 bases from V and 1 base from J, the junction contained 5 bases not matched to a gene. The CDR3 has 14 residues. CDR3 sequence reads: CASNSGQVQETQYF. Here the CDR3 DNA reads TGTGCCAGCAATTCGGGACAGGTCCAAGAGACCCAGTACTTC.

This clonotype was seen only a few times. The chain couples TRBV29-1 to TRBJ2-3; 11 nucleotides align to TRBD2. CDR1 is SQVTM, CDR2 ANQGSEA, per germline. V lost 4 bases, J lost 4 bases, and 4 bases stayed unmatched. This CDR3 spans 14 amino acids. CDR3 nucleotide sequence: TGCAGCGTTGCTAGCGGGAGGTCGGCAGATACGCAGTATTTT. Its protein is CSVASGRSADTQYF.

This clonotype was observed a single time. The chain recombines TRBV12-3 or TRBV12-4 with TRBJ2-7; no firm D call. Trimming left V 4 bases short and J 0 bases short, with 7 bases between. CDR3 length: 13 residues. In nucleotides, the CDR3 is TGTGCCAGCAGTTCAGAGTACTCCTACGAGCAGTACTTC. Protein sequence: CASSSEYSYEQYF.

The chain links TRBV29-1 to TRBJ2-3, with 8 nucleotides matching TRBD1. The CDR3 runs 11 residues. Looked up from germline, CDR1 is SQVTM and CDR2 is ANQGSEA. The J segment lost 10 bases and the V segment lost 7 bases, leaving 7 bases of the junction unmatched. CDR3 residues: CSARTGIAQYF. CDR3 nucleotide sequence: TGCAGCGCCAGGACAGGGATAGCGCAGTATTTT.

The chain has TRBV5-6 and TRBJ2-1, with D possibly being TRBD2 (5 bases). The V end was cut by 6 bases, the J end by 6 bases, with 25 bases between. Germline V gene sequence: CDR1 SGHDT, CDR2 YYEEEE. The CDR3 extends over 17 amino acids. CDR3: CASTSRRLQFGINEQFF. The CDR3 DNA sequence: TGTGCCAGCACCTCGAGAAGGCTCCAGTTCGGGATCAATGAGCAGTTCTTC.

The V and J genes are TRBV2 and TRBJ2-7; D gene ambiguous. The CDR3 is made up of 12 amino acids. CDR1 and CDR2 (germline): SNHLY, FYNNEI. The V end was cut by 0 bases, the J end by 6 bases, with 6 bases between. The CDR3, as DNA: TGTGCCAGCAGTGAAGCTGCCCCCGAGCAGTACGTC. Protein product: CASSEAAPEQYV.

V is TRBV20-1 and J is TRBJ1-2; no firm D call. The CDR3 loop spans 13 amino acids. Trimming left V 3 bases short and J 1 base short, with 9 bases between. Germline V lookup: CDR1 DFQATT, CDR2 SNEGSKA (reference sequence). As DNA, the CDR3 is TGCAGTGCTAGGGCAACAGTTAACTATGGCTACACCTTC. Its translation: CSARATVNYGYTF.

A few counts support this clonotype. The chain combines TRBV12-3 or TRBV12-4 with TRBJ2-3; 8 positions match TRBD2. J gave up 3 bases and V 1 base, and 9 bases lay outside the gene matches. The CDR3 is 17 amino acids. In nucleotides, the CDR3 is TGTGCCAGCAGTTTAGTCCCGTTTAGCGGGAAAACAGATACGCAGTATTTT. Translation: CASSLVPFSGKTDTQYF.

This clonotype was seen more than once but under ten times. This chain's CDR3 is CASSEWGGRTDTQYF. CDR3 in DNA: TGTGCCAGCAGTGAATGGGGGGGACGCACAGATACGCAGTATTTT. The chain has TRBV6-1 and TRBJ2-3; TRBD2 matches 7 bases. The CDR3 contains 15 residues. Losses at the gene ends were 2 bases for V and 1 base for J; bases not matched to a gene: 3. CDR1 is MNHNS and CDR2 is SASEGT in the germline V gene.

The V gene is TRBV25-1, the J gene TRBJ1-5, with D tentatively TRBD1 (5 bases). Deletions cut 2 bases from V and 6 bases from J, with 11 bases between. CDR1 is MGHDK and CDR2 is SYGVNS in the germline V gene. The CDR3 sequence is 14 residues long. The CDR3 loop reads CASSETGFSQPQHF. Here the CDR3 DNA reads TGTGCCAGCAGTGAAACAGGCTTCTCTCAGCCCCAGCATTTT.

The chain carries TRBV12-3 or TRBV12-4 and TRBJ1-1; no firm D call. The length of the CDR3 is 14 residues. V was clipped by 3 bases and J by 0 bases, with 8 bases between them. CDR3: CASSLARMNTEAFF. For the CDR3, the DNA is TGTGCCAGCAGTTTGGCTCGTATGAACACTGAAGCTTTCTTT.

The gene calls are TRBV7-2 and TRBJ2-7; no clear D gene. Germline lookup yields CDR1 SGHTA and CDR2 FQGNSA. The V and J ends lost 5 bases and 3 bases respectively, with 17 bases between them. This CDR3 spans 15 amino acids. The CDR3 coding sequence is TGTGCCAGCAGCCCCGGCCGGACGTGGCACTACGAGCAGTACTTC. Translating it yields CASSPGRTWHYEQYF.

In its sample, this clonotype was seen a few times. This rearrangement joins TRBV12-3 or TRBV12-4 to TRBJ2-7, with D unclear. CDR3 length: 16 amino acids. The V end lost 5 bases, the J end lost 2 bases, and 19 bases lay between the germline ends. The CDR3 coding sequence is TGTGCCAGCAGTATTTTTCAGGCGCACGGAGCCTACGAGCAGTACTTC. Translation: CASSIFQAHGAYEQYF.

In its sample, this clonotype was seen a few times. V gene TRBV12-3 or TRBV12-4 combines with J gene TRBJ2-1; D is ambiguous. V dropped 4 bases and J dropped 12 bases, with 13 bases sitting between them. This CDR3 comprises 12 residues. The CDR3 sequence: CASSSPRSGQFF. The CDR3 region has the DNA TGTGCCAGCAGTTCTCCTAGGTCTGGGCAGTTCTTC.

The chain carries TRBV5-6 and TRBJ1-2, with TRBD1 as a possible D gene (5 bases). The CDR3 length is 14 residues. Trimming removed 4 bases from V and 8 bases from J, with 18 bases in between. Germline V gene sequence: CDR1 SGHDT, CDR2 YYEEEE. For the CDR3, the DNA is TGTGCCAGCAGCCTACGGACCTCTCGGGGGGGCTACACCTTC. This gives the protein CASSLRTSRGGYTF.